These 2 T cell receptor beta chains were sequenced from one sample in a study of CD8+ T cells in alopecia areata. Described treatment: oral pan-JAK inhibitor, 5-10 mg twice daily. Sequencing relied on a cDNA template that was reverse transcribed from extracted RNA. Sequenced by immunoSEQ multiplex PCR; TCRdb stores in-frame clones only, minus some. In the table there are some 190,000 clones, about 51% of which are singletons. Sample: CD8+ T cells sorted from blood, taken between weeks 51 and 52, from a patient treated with tofacitinib. Source of these receptors: a human donor with alopecia areata.

The genes are TRBV4-1 and TRBJ1-2; D call uncertain. CDR1 MGHRA and CDR2 YSYEKL come from the germline V gene. Trimming shortened V by 2 bases and J by 5 bases, and 12 bases separated the two germline ends. The CDR3 sequence is 14 residues long. Here the CDR3 DNA reads TGCGCCAGCAGCCAACTTTCGGAGACGTATGGCTACACCTTC. This gives the protein CASSQLSETYGYTF.

The chain joins TRBV30 to TRBJ1-4, with TRBD1 matching 7 bases. In germline, CDR1 is GTSNPN, CDR2 SVGIG (reference sequence). The V and J ends lost 8 bases and 8 bases, in that order; junction bases with no gene match: 11. This CDR3 region has 13 residues. The CDR3 DNA is TGTGCCGGAAATGCAGGGGGTAGAGAAAAACTGTTTTTT. Its protein product is CAGNAGGREKLFF.